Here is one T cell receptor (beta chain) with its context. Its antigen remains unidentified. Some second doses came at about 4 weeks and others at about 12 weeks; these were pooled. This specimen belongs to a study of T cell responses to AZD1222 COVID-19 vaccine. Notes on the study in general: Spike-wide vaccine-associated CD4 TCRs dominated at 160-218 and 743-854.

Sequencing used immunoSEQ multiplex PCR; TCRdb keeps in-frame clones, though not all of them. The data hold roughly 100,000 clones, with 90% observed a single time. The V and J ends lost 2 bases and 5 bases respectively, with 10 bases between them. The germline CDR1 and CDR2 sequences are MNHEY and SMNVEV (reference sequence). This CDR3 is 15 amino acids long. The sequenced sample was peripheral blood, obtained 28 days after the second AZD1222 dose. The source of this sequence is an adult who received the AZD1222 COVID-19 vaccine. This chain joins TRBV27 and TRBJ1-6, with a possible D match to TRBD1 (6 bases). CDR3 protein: CASSLTGFNNSPLHF. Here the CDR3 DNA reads TGTGCCAGCAGTTTAACAGGGTTCAATAATTCACCCCTCCACTTT.